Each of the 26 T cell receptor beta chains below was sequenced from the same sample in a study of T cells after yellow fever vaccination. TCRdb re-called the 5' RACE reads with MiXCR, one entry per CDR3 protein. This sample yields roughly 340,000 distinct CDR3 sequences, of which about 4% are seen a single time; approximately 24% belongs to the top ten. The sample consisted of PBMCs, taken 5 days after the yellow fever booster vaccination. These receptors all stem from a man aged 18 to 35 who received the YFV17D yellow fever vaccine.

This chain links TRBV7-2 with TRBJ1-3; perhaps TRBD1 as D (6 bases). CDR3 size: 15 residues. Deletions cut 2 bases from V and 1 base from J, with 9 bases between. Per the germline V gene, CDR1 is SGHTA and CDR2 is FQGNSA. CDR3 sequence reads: CASSLQGNSGNTIYF. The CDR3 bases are TGTGCCAGCAGCTTACAGGGGAATTCTGGAAACACCATATATTTT.

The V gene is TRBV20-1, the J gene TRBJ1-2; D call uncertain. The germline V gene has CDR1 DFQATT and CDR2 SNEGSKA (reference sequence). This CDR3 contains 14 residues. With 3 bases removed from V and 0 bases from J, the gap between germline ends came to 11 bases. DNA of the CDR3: TGCAGTGCTAGGAACACGGGAGCTAACTATGGCTACACCTTC. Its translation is CSARNTGANYGYTF.

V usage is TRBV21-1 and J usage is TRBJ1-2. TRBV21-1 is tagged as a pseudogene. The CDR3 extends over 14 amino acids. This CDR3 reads CASSKGAVDYGYTF. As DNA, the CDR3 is TGTGCCAGCAGCAAAGGAGCGGTGGACTATGGCTACACCTTC.

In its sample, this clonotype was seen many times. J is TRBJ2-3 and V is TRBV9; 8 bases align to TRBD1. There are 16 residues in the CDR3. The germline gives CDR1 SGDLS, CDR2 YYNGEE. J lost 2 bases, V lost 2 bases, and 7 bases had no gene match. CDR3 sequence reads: CASSVSDRATTDTQYF. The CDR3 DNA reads TGTGCCAGCAGCGTCTCGGACAGGGCCACCACAGATACGCAGTATTTT.

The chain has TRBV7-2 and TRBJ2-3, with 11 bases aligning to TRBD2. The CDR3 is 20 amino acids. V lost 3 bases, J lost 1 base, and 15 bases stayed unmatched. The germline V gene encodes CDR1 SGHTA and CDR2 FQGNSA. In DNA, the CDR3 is TGTGCCAGCAGCTTCCGGGCTAGCGGGGGGACCCGATGGCGCACAGATACGCAGTATTTT. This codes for CASSFRASGGTRWRTDTQYF.

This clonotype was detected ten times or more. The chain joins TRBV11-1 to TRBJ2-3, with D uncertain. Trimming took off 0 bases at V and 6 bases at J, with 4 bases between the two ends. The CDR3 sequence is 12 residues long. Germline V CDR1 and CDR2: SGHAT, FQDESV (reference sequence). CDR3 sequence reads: CASSLAVDTQYF. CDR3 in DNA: TGTGCCAGCAGCTTAGCCGTGGATACGCAGTATTTT.

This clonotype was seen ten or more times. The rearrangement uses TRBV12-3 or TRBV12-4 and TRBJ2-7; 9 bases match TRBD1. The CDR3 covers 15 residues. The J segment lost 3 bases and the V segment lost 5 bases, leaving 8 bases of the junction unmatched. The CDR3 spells CASSPSGQGRYEQYF. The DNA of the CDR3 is TGTGCCAGCAGTCCCTCGGGACAGGGTCGCTACGAGCAGTACTTC.

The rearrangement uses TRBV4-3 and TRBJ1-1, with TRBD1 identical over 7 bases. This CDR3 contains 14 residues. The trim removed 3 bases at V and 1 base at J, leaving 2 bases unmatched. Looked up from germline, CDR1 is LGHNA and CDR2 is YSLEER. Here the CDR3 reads CASSQDRSNTEAFF. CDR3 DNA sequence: TGCGCCAGCAGCCAGGACAGGTCGAACACTGAAGCTTTCTTT.

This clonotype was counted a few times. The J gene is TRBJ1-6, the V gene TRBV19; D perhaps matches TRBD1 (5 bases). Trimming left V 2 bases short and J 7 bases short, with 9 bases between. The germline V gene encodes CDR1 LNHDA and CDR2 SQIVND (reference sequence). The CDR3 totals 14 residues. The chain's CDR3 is CASSISGNNSPLHF. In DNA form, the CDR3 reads TGTGCCAGTAGTATATCAGGGAACAATTCACCCCTCCACTTT. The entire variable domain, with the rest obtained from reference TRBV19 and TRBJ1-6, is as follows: DGGITQSPKYLFRKEGQNVTLSCEQNLNHDAMYWYRQDPGQGLRLIYYSQIVNDFQKGDIAEGYSVSREKKESFPLTVTSAQKNPTAFYLCASSISGNNSPLHFGNGTRLTVT.

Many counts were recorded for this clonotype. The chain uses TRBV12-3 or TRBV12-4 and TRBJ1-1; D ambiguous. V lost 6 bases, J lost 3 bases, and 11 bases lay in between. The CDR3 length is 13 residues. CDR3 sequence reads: CASSLLKDTEAFF. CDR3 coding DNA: TGTGCCAGCAGCTTATTGAAGGACACTGAAGCTTTCTTT.

The CDR3 is CASSAGLVHRTGELFF. The CDR3, as DNA: TGCGCCAGCAGCGCCGGACTAGTACATCGGACCGGGGAGCTGTTTTTT. This chain connects TRBV5-1 to TRBJ2-2; 7 bases line up with TRBD2. CDR1 is SGHRS and CDR2 is YFSETQ in the germline V gene. After removal of 4 bases from V and 5 bases from J, the junction contained 11 bases not matched to a gene. This CDR3 has 16 amino acids.

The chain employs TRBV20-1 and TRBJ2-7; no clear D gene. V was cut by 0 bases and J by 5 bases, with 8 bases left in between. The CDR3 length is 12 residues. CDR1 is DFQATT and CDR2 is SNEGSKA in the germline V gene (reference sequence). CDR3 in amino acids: CSAREQWHEQYV. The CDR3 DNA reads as TGCAGTGCTAGAGAGCAGTGGCACGAGCAGTACGTC.

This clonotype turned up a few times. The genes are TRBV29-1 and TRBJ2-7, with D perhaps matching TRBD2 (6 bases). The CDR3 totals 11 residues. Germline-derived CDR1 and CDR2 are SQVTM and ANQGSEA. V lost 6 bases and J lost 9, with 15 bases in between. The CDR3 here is CSVGGRGVQYF. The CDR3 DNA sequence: TGCAGCGTCGGCGGGCGGGGAGTGCAGTACTTC.

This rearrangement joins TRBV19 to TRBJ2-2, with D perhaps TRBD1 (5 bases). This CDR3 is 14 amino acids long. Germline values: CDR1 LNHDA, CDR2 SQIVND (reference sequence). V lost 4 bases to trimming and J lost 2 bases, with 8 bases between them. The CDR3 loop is CASSRGHNTGELFF. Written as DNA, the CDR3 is TGTGCCAGTAGTAGAGGACACAACACCGGGGAGCTGTTTTTT. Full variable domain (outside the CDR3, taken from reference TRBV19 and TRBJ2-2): DGGITQSPKYLFRKEGQNVTLSCEQNLNHDAMYWYRQDPGQGLRLIYYSQIVNDFQKGDIAEGYSVSREKKESFPLTVTSAQKNPTAFYLCASSRGHNTGELFFGEGSRLTVL.

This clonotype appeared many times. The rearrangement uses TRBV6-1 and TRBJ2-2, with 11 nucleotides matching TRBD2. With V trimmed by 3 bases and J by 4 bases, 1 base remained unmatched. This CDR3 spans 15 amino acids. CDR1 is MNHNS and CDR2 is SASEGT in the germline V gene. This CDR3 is CASSEGLAATGELFF. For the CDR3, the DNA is TGTGCCAGCAGTGAGGGACTAGCGGCCACCGGGGAGCTGTTTTTT.

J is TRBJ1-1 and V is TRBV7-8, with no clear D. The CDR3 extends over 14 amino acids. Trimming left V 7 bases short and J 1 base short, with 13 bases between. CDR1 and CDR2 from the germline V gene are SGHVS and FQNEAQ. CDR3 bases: TGTGCCAGCACCCTACCGTCCCAGAACACTGAAGCTTTCTTT. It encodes CASTLPSQNTEAFF. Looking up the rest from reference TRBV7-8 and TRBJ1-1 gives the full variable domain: GAGVSQSPRYKVAKRGQDVALRCDPISGHVSLFWYQQALGQGPEFLTYFQNEAQLDKSGLPSDRFFAERPEGSVSTLKIQRTQQEDSAVYLCASTLPSQNTEAFFGQGTRLTVV.

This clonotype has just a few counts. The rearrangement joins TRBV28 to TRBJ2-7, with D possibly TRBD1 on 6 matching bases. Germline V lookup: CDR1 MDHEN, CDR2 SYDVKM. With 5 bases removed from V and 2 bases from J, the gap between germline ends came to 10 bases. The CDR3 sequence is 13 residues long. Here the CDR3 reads CASSGRTAYEQYF. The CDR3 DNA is TGTGCCAGCAGTGGACGGACAGCCTACGAGCAGTACTTC.

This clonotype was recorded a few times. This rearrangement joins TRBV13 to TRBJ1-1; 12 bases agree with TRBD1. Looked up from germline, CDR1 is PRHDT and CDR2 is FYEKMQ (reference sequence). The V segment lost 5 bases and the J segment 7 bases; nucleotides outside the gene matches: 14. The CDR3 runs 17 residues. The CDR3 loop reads CASSTPGTGGAYGEAFF. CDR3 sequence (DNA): TGTGCCAGCAGCACCCCCGGGACAGGGGGCGCGTATGGTGAAGCTTTCTTT.

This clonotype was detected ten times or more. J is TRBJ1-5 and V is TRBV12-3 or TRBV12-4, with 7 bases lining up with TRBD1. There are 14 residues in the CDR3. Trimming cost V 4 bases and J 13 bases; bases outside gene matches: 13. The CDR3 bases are TGTGCCAGCAGTTGGGGCAGCCCAAACAGGGGTCAGCATTTT. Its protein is CASSWGSPNRGQHF.

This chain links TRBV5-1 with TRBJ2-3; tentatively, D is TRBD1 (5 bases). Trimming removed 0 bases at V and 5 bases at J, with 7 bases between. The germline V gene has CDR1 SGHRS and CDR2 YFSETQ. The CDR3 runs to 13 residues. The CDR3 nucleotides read TGCGCCAGCAGCTTGGGCCAGGGAGATACGCAGTATTTT. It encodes CASSLGQGDTQYF.

For the CDR3, the DNA is TGTGCCAGCAGTTATGGGGCAGGGGCCCTGAACACTGAAGCTTTCTTT. Translation: CASSYGAGALNTEAFF. This sequence joins TRBV6-2 or TRBV6-3 and TRBJ1-1, with a possible D match to TRBD1 (6 bases). Germline CDR1 reads MNHEY; CDR2 reads SVGEGT. The CDR3 loop spans 16 amino acids. V dropped 3 bases and J dropped 0 bases, with 14 bases sitting between them.

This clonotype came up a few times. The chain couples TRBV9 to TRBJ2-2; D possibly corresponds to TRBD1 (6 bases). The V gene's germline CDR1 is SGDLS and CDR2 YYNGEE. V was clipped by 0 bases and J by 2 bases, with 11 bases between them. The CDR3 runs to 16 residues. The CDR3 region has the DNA TGTGCCAGCAGCGTAGTAGGACAGTTAAACACCGGGGAGCTGTTTTTT. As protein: CASSVVGQLNTGELFF.

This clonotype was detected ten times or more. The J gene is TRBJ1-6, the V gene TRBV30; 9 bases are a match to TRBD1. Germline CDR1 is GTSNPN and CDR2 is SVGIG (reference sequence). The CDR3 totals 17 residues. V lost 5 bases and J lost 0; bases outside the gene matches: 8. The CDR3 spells CAWLDRGGFSYNSPLHF. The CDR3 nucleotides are TGTGCCTGGCTGGACAGGGGAGGATTCTCCTATAATTCACCCCTCCACTTT.

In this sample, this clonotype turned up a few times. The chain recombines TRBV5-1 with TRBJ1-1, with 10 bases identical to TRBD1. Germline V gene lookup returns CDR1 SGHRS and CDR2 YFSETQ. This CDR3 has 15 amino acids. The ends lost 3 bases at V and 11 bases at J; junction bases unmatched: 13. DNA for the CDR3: TGCGCCAGCAGCTACGTGAGACAGGGGGCGCCAGGGGCTTTCTTT. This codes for CASSYVRQGAPGAFF.

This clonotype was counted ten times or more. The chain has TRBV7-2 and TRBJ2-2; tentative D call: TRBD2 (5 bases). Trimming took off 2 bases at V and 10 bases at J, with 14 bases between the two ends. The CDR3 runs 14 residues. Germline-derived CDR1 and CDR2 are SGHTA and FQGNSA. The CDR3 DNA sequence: TGTGCCAGCAGCTTATTAACTAGTATGGTGGAGCTGTTTTTT. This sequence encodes CASSLLTSMVELFF.

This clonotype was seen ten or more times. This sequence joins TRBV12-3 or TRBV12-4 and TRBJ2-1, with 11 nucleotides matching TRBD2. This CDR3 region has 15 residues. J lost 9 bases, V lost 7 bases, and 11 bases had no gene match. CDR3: CASKVSGGAIGEQFF. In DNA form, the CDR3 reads TGTGCCAGCAAGGTTAGCGGGGGGGCCATCGGTGAGCAGTTCTTC.